Listed here are 20 T cell receptor beta chains from one sample, sequenced in a study of blood T cell repertoires in COVID-19. TCRdb keeps only in-frame clones here, not all; method: immunoSEQ multiplex PCR. The sample yields nearly 50,000 clones, roughly nine tenths seen once. Sequenced sample: peripheral blood. The receptors here all came from a man in his forties with active COVID-19.

The CDR3 loop is CASSSASGSSQPQHF. The CDR3 region has the DNA TGTGCCAGCAGTTCGGCTAGCGGGAGTAGTCAGCCCCAGCATTTT. V gene TRBV28 combines with J gene TRBJ1-5; D gene unclear. Germline V gene data show CDR1 as MDHEN and CDR2 as SYDVKM. The CDR3 is made up of 15 amino acids. Trimming shortened V by 4 bases and J by 6 bases, and 16 bases separated the two germline ends.

DNA for the CDR3: TGTGCCAGCTCACCAAGGGGGCACACTGAAGCTTTCTTT. Translation: CASSPRGHTEAFF. This rearrangement joins TRBV18 to TRBJ1-1, with 7 bases that match TRBD1. The CDR3 covers 13 residues. Germline CDR1 and CDR2: KGHSH and LQKENI. Trimming at V came to 2 bases and at J to 3 bases, leaving 0 bases not matched to a gene.

The chain recombines TRBV3-1 (or the pseudogene TRBV3-2) with TRBJ2-3; D possibly corresponds to TRBD2 (5 bases). The V gene lost 4 bases and the J gene lost 9 bases, with 14 bases spanning the gap. Germline V lookup: CDR1 LGHDT, CDR2 YNNKEL (reference sequence). CDR3 length: 13 amino acids. The CDR3, as DNA: TGTGCCAGCAGCCGCACAAGGACTCCGACGCAGTATTTT. It encodes CASSRTRTPTQYF.

V and J are TRBV4-1 and TRBJ2-2; D gene ambiguous. The CDR3 consists of 15 residues. Trimming took off 4 bases at V and 5 bases at J, with 14 bases between the two ends. CDR1 is MGHRA, CDR2 YSYEKL, per germline. The CDR3 is CASSRKTGGTGELFF. In nucleotides, the CDR3 is TGCGCCAGCAGCCGAAAGACGGGTGGGACCGGGGAGCTGTTTTTT.

V and J are TRBV2 and TRBJ2-2; 7 positions agree with TRBD1. V shed 4 bases, J shed 15 bases, and the junction held 8 bases outside the gene matches. From germline, CDR1 is SNHLY and CDR2 FYNNEI. The CDR3 totals 12 residues. The CDR3 sequence: CASSAEQGKVFF. DNA for the CDR3: TGTGCCAGCAGTGCGGAACAGGGGAAGGTGTTTTTT.

The gene calls are TRBV5-1 and TRBJ1-6; no clear D gene. V dropped 0 bases and J dropped 7 bases, with 17 bases sitting between them. Germline V CDR1 and CDR2: SGHRS, YFSETQ. The CDR3 consists of 17 residues. The CDR3 reads CASSLALEGGMNSPLHF. CDR3 in DNA: TGCGCCAGCAGCTTGGCGTTGGAGGGTGGAATGAATTCACCCCTCCACTTT.

This chain connects TRBV7-2 to TRBJ1-1, with TRBD1 matching over 11 bases. The CDR3 is made up of 16 amino acids. Per the germline V gene, CDR1 is SGHTA and CDR2 is FQGNSA. The V segment lost 3 bases and the J segment 1 base; nucleotides outside the gene matches: 4. CDR3 residues: CASSFGQGAGNTEAFF. CDR3 DNA: TGTGCCAGCAGCTTCGGACAGGGGGCGGGGAACACTGAAGCTTTCTTT.

The chain carries TRBV27 and TRBJ2-3; TRBD1 is a possible D gene (6 bases). V was pared by 2 bases and J by 1 base, with 13 bases between. The CDR3 runs to 16 residues. Germline CDR1 and CDR2: MNHEY and SMNVEV (reference sequence). The CDR3 nucleotides read TGTGCCAGCAGTTTAAGGTCAGGGGACGGCACAGATACGCAGTATTTT. The encoded protein is CASSLRSGDGTDTQYF.

This clone appeared a few times. V and J are TRBV5-1 and TRBJ2-7, with D perhaps matching TRBD1 (6 bases). This CDR3 comprises 15 residues. V was pared by 0 bases and J by 3 bases, with 13 bases between. The germline V gene has CDR1 SGHRS and CDR2 YFSETQ. The CDR3 DNA reads TGCGCCAGCAGCTTGGTCGGGACAAACAACTACGAGCAGTACTTC. This gives the protein CASSLVGTNNYEQYF.

The rearrangement joins TRBV6-5 to TRBJ1-5; tentative D call: TRBD1 (5 bases). Per germline, CDR1 MNHEY and CDR2 SVGAGI. The CDR3 runs 14 residues. The V and J ends lost 8 bases and 2 bases respectively, with 13 bases between them. This CDR3 reads CASSDSMGNQPQHF. CDR3 sequence (DNA): TGTGCCAGCTCCGACAGTATGGGCAATCAGCCCCAGCATTTT.

The V and J genes are TRBV19 and TRBJ2-7; the D gene is possibly TRBD2 (7 bases). This CDR3 has 15 amino acids. The germline V and J ends were trimmed by 0 bases and 5 bases, with 14 bases remaining between them. Germline V CDR1 and CDR2: LNHDA, SQIVND (reference sequence). The CDR3, as DNA: TGTGCCAGTAGTATAGAAGGGGGGGGCGGCCACGAGCAGTACTTC. It specifies CASSIEGGGGHEQYF.

This clone was counted a single time. The chain employs TRBV5-1 and TRBJ1-1, with D unresolved. The CDR3 has 15 amino acids. In germline, CDR1 is SGHRS, CDR2 YFSETQ. The V and J ends lost 4 bases and 3 bases respectively, with 16 bases between them. The CDR3 DNA follows: TGCGCCAGCAGCGTAACGGGAGCCTGGGACACTGAAGCTTTCTTT. Protein sequence: CASSVTGAWDTEAFF.

This clone was recorded only once. The chain couples TRBV7-3 to TRBJ1-1, with no clear D. The V gene lost 1 base and the J gene lost 1 base, with 4 bases spanning the gap. The CDR3 is 13 residues long. In germline, CDR1 is SGHTA, CDR2 FQGTGA. CDR3 amino acids: CASSLNGNTEAFF. The CDR3 nucleotides are TGTGCCAGCAGCTTAAACGGGAACACTGAAGCTTTCTTT.

The chain employs TRBV11-2 and TRBJ1-6, with a weak D call TRBD1 (5 bases). The CDR3 has 17 residues. Germline CDR1 reads SGHAT; CDR2 reads FQNNGV. V was shortened by 3 bases and J by 4 bases, with 16 bases between the two germline ends. The CDR3 reads CASSFLPARDYNSPLHF. CDR3 bases: TGTGCCAGCAGCTTCCTACCCGCCAGGGATTATAATTCACCCCTCCACTTT. The full variable domain, with the rest looked up from reference TRBV11-2 and TRBJ1-6, is EAGVAQSPRYKIIEKRQSVAFWCNPISGHATLYWYQQILGQGPKLLIQFQNNGVVDDSQLPKDRFSAERLKGVDSTLKIQPAKLEDSAVYLCASSFLPARDYNSPLHFGNGTRLTVT.

CDR3 DNA sequence: TGTGCCAGCAGCCCTGGGACTAGCGGGAGCAATGAGCAGTTCTTC. This sequence encodes CASSPGTSGSNEQFF. This rearrangement joins TRBV11-3 to TRBJ2-1; 14 bases align to TRBD2. The trim removed 5 bases at V and 6 bases at J, leaving 3 bases unmatched. Germline-derived CDR1 and CDR2 are SGHNT and YENEEA. This CDR3 contains 15 residues.

The rearrangement uses TRBV9 and TRBJ2-7, with 7 nucleotides matching TRBD2. V lost 3 bases, J lost 2 bases, and 5 bases stayed unmatched. Germline V gene sequence: CDR1 SGDLS, CDR2 YYNGEE. The CDR3 loop spans 14 amino acids. Here the CDR3 reads CASSAGGGTYEQYF. In DNA form, the CDR3 reads TGTGCCAGCAGCGCTGGGGGGGGAACCTACGAGCAGTACTTC. The full variable domain, with the rest looked up from reference TRBV9 and TRBJ2-7, is DSGVTQTPKHLITATGQRVTLRCSPRSGDLSVYWYQQSLDQGLQFLIQYYNGEERAKGNILERFSAQQFPDLHSELNLSSLELGDSALYFCASSAGGGTYEQYFGPGTRLTVT.

This sequence joins TRBV19 and TRBJ2-1, with D perhaps TRBD2 (5 bases). There are 13 residues in the CDR3. Trimming stripped 2 bases from V and 4 bases from J, with 6 bases between. Germline V gene lookup returns CDR1 LNHDA and CDR2 SQIVND (reference sequence). The CDR3 loop reads CASSIKRYNEQFF. Here the CDR3 DNA reads TGTGCCAGTAGTATAAAGCGGTACAATGAGCAGTTCTTC.

This chain uses TRBV2 with TRBJ2-1, with TRBD2 identical over 13 bases. The CDR3 is 20 residues long. The V and J ends lost 0 bases and 7 bases, in that order; junction bases with no gene match: 15. Looked up from germline, CDR1 is SNHLY and CDR2 is FYNNEI. CDR3 loop: CASSEALRGTSGITRNEQFF. The CDR3 nucleotides read TGTGCCAGCAGTGAAGCGCTTCGAGGGACTAGCGGGATAACGCGAAATGAGCAGTTCTTC.

This chain links TRBV15 with TRBJ1-1, with D unclear. This CDR3 region has 12 residues. V gave up 4 bases and J gave up 7 bases, with 10 bases separating them. Germline values: CDR1 LNHNV, CDR2 YYDKDF (reference sequence). CDR3 protein: CATSTVSSEAFF. DNA of the CDR3: TGTGCCACCAGCACAGTTTCCAGTGAAGCTTTCTTT.

The chain links TRBV11-2 to TRBJ2-7; tentative D call: TRBD2 (5 bases). From germline, CDR1 is SGHAT and CDR2 FQNNGV. Deletions cut 0 bases from V and 2 bases from J, with 8 bases between. The CDR3 totals 14 residues. CDR3: CASSLDERTYEQYF. For the CDR3, the DNA is TGTGCCAGCAGCTTAGATGAGCGGACCTACGAGCAGTACTTC.